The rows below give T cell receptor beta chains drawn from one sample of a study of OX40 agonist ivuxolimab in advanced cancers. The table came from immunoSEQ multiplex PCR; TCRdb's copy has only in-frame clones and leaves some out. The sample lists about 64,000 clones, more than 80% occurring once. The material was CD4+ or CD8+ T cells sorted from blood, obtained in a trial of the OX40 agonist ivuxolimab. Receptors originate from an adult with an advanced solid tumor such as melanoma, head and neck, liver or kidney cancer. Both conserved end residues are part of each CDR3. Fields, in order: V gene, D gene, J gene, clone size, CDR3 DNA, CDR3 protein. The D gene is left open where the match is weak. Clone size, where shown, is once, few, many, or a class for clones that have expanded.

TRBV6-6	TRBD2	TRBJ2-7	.	TGTGCCAGCAGACATACTAGCGGACCGTACGAGCAGTACTTC	CASRHTSGPYEQYF
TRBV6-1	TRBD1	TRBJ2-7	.	TGTGCCACTTCCCGGGACAGGGGGCACGAGCAGTACTTC	CATSRDRGHEQYF
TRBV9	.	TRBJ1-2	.	TGTGCCAGCAGCGTACTGGAGGGAATCGGCTACACCTTC	CASSVLEGIGYTF
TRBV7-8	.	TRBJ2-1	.	TGTGCCAGCAGCTTTAGTCCTCCTCCAAGTGAGCAGTTCTTC	CASSFSPPPSEQFF
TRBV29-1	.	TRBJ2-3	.	TGCAGCGTTGGCGCTCACCGCACAGATACGCAGTATTTT	CSVGAHRTDTQYF
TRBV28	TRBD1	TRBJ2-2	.	TGTGCCAGCAGCCCTCCCCACAGGGGACGGGCCACCGGGGAGCTGTTTTTT	CASSPPHRGRATGELFF
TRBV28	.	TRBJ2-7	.	TGTGCCAGCAGTTTACGTCCCTTTCCCTACGAGCAGTACTTC	CASSLRPFPYEQYF
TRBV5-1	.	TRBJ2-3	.	TGCGCCAGCAGCTTGGCCGGGGGTAGCACAGATACGCAGTATTTT	CASSLAGGSTDTQYF
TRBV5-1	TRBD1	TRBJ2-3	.	TGCGCCAGCAGTCCTGGACAGGGCACAGATACGCAGTATTTT	CASSPGQGTDTQYF
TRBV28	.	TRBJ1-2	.	TGTGCCAGCAGTTCTAGGGGTGGCTACACCTTC	CASSSRGGYTF
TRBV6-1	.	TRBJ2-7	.	TGTGCCAGCAGGGGGGCGGGGGACCCCTCCTACGAGCAGTACTTC	CASRGAGDPSYEQYF
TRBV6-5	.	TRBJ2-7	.	TGTGCCAGCAGTGACAGGTACGAGCAGTACTTC	CASSDRYEQYF
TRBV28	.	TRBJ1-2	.	TGTGCCAGCAGTGATCCGGGTCCCCTCCGCGACTACACCTTC	CASSDPGPLRDYTF
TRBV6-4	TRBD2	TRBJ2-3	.	TGTGCCAGCAGTGCACTAGCGGGAGGCACAGATACGCAGTATTTT	CASSALAGGTDTQYF
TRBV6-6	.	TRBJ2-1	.	TGTGCCAGCAGTTACGGGCGGAGAGGGAACAATGAGCAGTTCTTC	CASSYGRRGNNEQFF
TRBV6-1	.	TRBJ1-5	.	TGTGCCAGCTTACTAACAGGGAATCAGCCCCAGCATTTT	CASLLTGNQPQHF
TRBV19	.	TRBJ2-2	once	TGTGCCAGTGCTGCCGGGGAGCTGTTTTTT	CASAAGELFF
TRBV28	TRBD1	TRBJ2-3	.	TGTGCCAGCAGTTTATGGGGGACAGGGGGCACAGATACGCAGTATTTT	CASSLWGTGGTDTQYF
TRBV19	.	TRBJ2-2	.	TGTGCCAGTAGTGTATTAATAATCCGTACCGGGGAGCTGTTTTTT	CASSVLIIRTGELFF
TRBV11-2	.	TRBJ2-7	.	TGTGCCAGCAGCCCCGTCTACGAGCAGTACTTC	CASSPVYEQYF
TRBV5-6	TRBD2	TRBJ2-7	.	TGTGCCAGCAGCTTGGGCCTAGCGGGAGGCCGAATTGGGTACGAGCAGTACTTC	CASSLGLAGGRIGYEQYF
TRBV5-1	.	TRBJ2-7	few	TGCGCCAGCAGCTTGAACGGGGAGCTCGACGAGCAGTACTTC	CASSLNGELDEQYF
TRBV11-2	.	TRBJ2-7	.	TGTGCCAGCAGCTTAGAAGGGCCGTACGAGCAGTACTTC	CASSLEGPYEQYF